This TCR beta chain was recovered during a study of Ad26.COV2.S vaccination and SARS-CoV-2 variants. Study outcomes and limitations: Quantification of TCR breadth and depth may have yielded underestimates of total T cell responses.

The germline gives CDR1 SGHDN, CDR2 FVKESK. Trimming pared 0 bases from V and 2 bases from J, leaving 10 bases between. The CDR3 contains 15 residues. Some clones are missing from TCRdb's copy, which holds only in-frame ones; the method was immunoSEQ multiplex PCR. This sample has about 350,000 clones; roughly 94% occur once, and the top ten carry 3.9%. As concerns this clone: Its antigen is not known.

This chain uses TRBV14 with TRBJ1-2; D not certain. This specimen consisted of peripheral blood, obtained after recovery from COVID-19. The origin of this receptor is a human donor who had recovered from COVID-19. The CDR3 loop reads CASSQDVGRNYGYTF. The CDR3, as DNA: TGTGCCAGCAGCCAAGATGTCGGCCGAAACTATGGCTACACCTTC.